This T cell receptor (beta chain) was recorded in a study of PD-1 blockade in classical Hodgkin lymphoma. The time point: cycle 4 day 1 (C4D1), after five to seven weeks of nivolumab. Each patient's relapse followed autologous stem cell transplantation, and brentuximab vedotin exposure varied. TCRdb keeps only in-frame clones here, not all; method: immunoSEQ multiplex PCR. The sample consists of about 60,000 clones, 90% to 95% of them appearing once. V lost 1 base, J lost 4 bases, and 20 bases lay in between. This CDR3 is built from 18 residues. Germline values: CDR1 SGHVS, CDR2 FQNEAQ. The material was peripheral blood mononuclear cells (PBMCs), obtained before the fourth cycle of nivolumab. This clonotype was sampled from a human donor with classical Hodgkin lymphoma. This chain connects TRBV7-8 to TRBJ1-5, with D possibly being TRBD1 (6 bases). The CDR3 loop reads CASSLDLTMTGGNQPQHF. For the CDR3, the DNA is TGTGCCAGCAGCTTAGACCTAACAATGACAGGTGGTAATCAGCCCCAGCATTTT.